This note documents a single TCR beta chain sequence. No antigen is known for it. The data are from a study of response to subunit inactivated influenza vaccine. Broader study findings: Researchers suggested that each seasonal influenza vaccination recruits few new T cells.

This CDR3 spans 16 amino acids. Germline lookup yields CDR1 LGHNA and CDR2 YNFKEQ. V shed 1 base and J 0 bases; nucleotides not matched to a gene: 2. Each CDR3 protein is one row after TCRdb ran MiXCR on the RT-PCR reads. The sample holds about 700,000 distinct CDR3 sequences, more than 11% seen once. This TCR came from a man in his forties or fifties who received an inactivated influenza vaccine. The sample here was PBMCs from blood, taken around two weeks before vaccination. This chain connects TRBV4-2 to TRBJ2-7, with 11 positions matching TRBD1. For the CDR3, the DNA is TGTGCCAGCAGCCAAGTAGGACAGGGGGCCTCCTACGAGCAGTACTTC. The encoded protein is CASSQVGQGASYEQYF.